This T cell receptor beta chain was identified in a study of post-analysis software for immune sequencing data. Unique molecular identifiers were built into the TCR beta cDNA libraries. T cells numbering roughly 0.9 to 10 million yielded cDNA molecules that totaled approximately 500,000. TCRdb called the PCR reads again in MiXCR, with one record for every CDR3 protein. The table records a few hundred thousand distinct CDR3 sequences, 30% to 45% of them present only once. Study results and limitations: In multiple sclerosis, normalized Chao1 diversity was significantly below that of controls. A few TRBV segments (TRBV5-6, TRBV5-1 and TRBV20-1 among them) occurred more frequently in patients than in controls.

The germline gives CDR1 MDHEN, CDR2 SYDVKM. The ends lost 5 bases at V and 8 bases at J; junction bases unmatched: 9. The CDR3 is 14 residues long. With regard to this clonotype: The antigen remains unidentified.

Sequenced input: blood. The rearrangement joins TRBV28 to TRBJ2-1; 7 nucleotides line up with TRBD1. The receptor was isolated from a girl aged 2-10 years with multiple sclerosis. CDR3 DNA: TGTGCCAGCAGTCCCCAAACAGGGGTCGATGAGCAGTTCTTC. The encoded protein is CASSPQTGVDEQFF.